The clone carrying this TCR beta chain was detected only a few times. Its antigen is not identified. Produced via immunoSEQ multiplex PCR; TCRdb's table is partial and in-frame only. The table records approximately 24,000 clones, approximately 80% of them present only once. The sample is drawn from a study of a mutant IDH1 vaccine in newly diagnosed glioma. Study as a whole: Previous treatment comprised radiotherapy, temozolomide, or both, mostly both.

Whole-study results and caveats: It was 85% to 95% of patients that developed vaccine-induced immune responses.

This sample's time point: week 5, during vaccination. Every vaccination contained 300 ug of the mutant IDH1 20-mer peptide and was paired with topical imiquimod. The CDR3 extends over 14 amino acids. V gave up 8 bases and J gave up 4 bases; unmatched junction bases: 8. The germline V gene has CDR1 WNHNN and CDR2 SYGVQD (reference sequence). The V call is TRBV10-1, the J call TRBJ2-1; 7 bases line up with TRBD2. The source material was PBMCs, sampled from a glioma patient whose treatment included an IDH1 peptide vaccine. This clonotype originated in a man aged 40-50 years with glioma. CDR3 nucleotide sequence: TGCGCCAGCGCCCGAGGAGCGGGGTACAATGAGCAGTTCTTC. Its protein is CASARGAGYNEQFF.